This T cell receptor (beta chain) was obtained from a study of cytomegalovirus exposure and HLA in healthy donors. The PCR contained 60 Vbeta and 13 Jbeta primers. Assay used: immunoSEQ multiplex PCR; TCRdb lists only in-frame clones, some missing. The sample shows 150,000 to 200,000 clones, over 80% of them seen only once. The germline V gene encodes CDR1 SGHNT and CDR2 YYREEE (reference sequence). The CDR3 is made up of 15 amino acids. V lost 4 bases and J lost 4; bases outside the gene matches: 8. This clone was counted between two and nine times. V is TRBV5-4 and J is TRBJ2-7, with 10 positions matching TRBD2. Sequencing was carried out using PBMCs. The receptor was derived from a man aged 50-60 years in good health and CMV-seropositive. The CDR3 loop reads CASSAKTSGVYEQYF. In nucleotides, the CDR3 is TGTGCCAGCAGCGCTAAAACTAGCGGGGTTTACGAGCAGTACTTC.